Included here is one TCR beta chain sequence, with context. The sample comes from a study of control samples from healthy donors and cancer patients. CDR1 is SGHNT and CDR2 is YYREEE in the germline V gene (reference sequence). The V end was cut by 4 bases, the J end by 0 bases, with 11 bases between. This CDR3 is 15 amino acids long. This table comes from immunoSEQ multiplex PCR, and its TCRdb copy is limited to in-frame clones, with some not included. Of tens of thousands of clones in the sample, roughly 89% are singletons; the top ten hold less than 6.5%. V usage is TRBV5-4 and J usage is TRBJ2-1; D is perhaps TRBD2 (6 bases). The source of this sequence is a man in his 60s with colorectal cancer. Sequenced: PBMCs. CDR3: CASSGGTISYNEQFF. The CDR3 DNA reads as TGTGCCAGCAGCGGCGGGACCATCTCCTACAATGAGCAGTTCTTC.